Given below is one T cell receptor (beta chain) in context. Its antigen is unknown. The sample holds no much larger clone one base away, and base qualities are not on file. The meaning of the sample's treatment or condition label: in vitro stimulation with specific CMV peptide epitopes to enrich CMV-specific T cells. These data originate in a study of T cell repertoires in cytomegalovirus infection (dated by TCRdb to the late 2010s). About the full investigation: Peptide stimulations targeted recently identified HLA-C-restricted CMV epitopes, whose presentation resists viral immunomodulation, together with well-studied HLA-B-restricted epitopes. Because public TCR beta signatures pointed to carriage of CMV infection together with the matching HLA type, the HLA type of each donor mattered for the analysis. Here is what the overall study found, with its caveats: In both this cohort and an independent cohort of 352 donors, the cumulative frequency of public TCR beta family members distinguished carriers of CMV infection plus the relevant HLA type. The ex vivo response was dominated by HLA-C-restricted CMV-specific TCR beta clonotypes, which also provided the single most frequent clonotype in two of eight donors.

Sequencing was carried out with an Illumina HiSeq 1500. In TCRdb, the public reads were trimmed at Q25 with fastp and aligned with MiXCR, with productive beta chains retained. One record per CDR3 amino acid sequence lists the most common genes and DNA. Across this sample there are approximately 470,000 distinct CDR3 sequences, with approximately 46% seen only once. Around two fifths of the sample is in the top ten clones. The receptor comes from a human donor in good health (CMV status not recorded). Some clones in this sample may be carry-over from other donors' samples. The source material was cultured PBMCs, sampled from culture after CMV antigen stimulation.

The CDR3 sequence is CASSLFFGGANTEAFF. The DNA is TGTGCCAGCAGCTTATTCTTCGGGGGGGCGAACACTGAAGCTTTCTTT. This receptor chain uses TRBV7-3 and TRBJ1-1; TRBD1 could be the D gene, as 6 bases match. The CDR3, from cysteine to phenylalanine, totals 16 residues. Only the CDR3 portion is preserved as DNA: 48 bases, with reading frame beginning at the first base. CDR1 and CDR2, looked up from the germline V gene, are SGHTA and FQGTGA. The V end loses 2 bases and the J end loses 1 base, and a stretch of 14 bases separates them.